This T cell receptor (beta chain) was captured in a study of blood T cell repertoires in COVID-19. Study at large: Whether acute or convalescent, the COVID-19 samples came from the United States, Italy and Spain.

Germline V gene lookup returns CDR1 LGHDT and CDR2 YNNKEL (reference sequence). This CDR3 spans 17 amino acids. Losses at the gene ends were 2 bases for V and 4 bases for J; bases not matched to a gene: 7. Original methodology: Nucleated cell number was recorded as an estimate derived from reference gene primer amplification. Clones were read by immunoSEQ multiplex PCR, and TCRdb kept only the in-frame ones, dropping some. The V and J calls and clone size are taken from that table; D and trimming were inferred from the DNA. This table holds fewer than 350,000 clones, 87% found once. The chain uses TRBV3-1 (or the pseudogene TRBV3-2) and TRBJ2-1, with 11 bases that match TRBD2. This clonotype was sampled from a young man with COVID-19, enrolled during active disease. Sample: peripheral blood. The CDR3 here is CASSQKSGTSGYNEQFF. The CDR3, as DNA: TGTGCCAGCAGCCAAAAATCCGGGACTAGCGGTTACAATGAGCAGTTCTTC.